What follows are 29 T cell receptor beta chains derived from one specimen sequenced in a study of cytotoxic CD8 clonotypes in ibrutinib-treated CLL. Profiled with immunoSEQ multiplex PCR; TCRdb holds only in-frame clones, not every one. The sample has fewer than 90,000 clones, around 84% seen once. Source: PBMCs, taken before ibrutinib treatment. Receptor source: a human donor with chronic lymphocytic leukemia.

The chain has TRBV2 and TRBJ2-7; perhaps D is TRBD1 or TRBD2 (5 bases each). The CDR3 contains 13 residues. Germline V gene sequence: CDR1 SNHLY, CDR2 FYNNEI. Trimming took off 2 bases at V and 5 bases at J, with 10 bases between the two ends. This CDR3 is CASSELWGNEQYF. DNA of the CDR3: TGTGCCAGCAGTGAATTATGGGGGAACGAGCAGTACTTC. The full variable domain, in which reference TRBV2 and TRBJ2-7 provide the parts outside the CDR3, is EPEVTQTPSHQVTQMGQEVILRCVPISNHLYFYWYRQILGQKVEFLVSFYNNEISEKSEIFDDQFSVERPDGSNFTLKIRSTKLEDSAMYFCASSELWGNEQYFGPGTRLTVT.

V usage is TRBV19 and J usage is TRBJ2-2; D is possibly TRBD1 (6 bases). In germline, CDR1 is LNHDA, CDR2 SQIVND (reference sequence). V gave up 9 bases and J gave up 0 bases, with 11 bases separating them. The CDR3 loop spans 14 amino acids. CDR3: CASRDRTNTGELFF. The CDR3, as DNA: TGTGCCAGCCGAGACAGGACGAACACCGGGGAGCTGTTTTTT.

The V and J genes are TRBV6-5 and TRBJ2-1, with TRBD2 identical over 11 bases. This CDR3 spans 15 amino acids. V gave up 6 bases and J gave up 3 bases; unmatched junction bases: 4. Looked up from germline, CDR1 is MNHEY and CDR2 is SVGAGI. The CDR3 spells CASRLTSGSYNEQFF. The CDR3 nucleotides read TGTGCCAGCAGGTTAACTAGCGGGAGCTACAATGAGCAGTTCTTC.

The chain joins TRBV11-3 to TRBJ1-1; D is unclear. The germline V gene has CDR1 SGHNT and CDR2 YENEEA. The CDR3 covers 15 residues. V was shortened by 0 bases and J by 1 base, with 9 bases between the two germline ends. CDR3 sequence reads: CASSLDRWGNTEAFF. The CDR3 DNA is TGTGCCAGCAGCTTAGATCGATGGGGGAACACTGAAGCTTTCTTT.

The chain is built from TRBV5-1 and TRBJ1-1; 8 bases fit TRBD1. The germline CDR1 and CDR2 sequences are SGHRS and YFSETQ. This CDR3 is built from 15 residues. The ends lost 3 bases at V and 5 bases at J; junction bases unmatched: 9. CDR3 loop: CASSWSTGGRTEAFF. DNA for the CDR3: TGCGCCAGCAGCTGGAGTACAGGGGGGAGGACTGAAGCTTTCTTT.

This chain uses TRBV7-2 with TRBJ2-1; possibly TRBD2 for D (6 bases). Germline CDR1 SGHTA, CDR2 FQGNSA. This CDR3 comprises 15 residues. V lost 4 bases, J lost 4 bases, and 14 bases lay in between. CDR3 in DNA: TGTGCCAGCAGCTATCATAGCGGCGCTTACAATGAGCAGTTCTTC. It translates to CASSYHSGAYNEQFF.

V usage is TRBV7-6 and J usage is TRBJ2-7; D possibly matches TRBD1 or TRBD2 (5 bases each). CDR1 and CDR2 from the germline V gene are SGHVS and FNYEAQ. The V end lost 1 base, the J end lost 2 bases, and 9 bases lay between the germline ends. CDR3 size: 14 residues. Written as DNA, the CDR3 is TGTGCCAGCAGCTTAGGGGACGGAGCCTACGAGCAGTACTTC. Translation: CASSLGDGAYEQYF.

The genes are TRBV27 and TRBJ2-1; perhaps TRBD2 as D (5 bases). This CDR3 is built from 12 residues. V lost 8 bases and J lost 9, with 14 bases in between. The germline V gene encodes CDR1 MNHEY and CDR2 SMNVEV (reference sequence). The DNA of the CDR3 is TGTGCCAGCTCGCGAGGAGGAATTGAGCAGTTCTTC. This encodes CASSRGGIEQFF.

This clone was found a few times. The rearrangement links TRBV7-2 to TRBJ2-5; D gene ambiguous. V was pared by 5 bases and J by 5 bases, with 21 bases between. Germline assignment: CDR1 SGHTA and CDR2 FQGNSA. The CDR3 consists of 16 residues. CDR3 region: CASSHPERTPRETQYF. In DNA, the CDR3 is TGTGCCAGCAGCCACCCAGAAAGAACACCGCGGGAGACCCAGTACTTC.

The chain recombines TRBV28 with TRBJ2-1; 7 bases are a match to TRBD2. Unmatched junction bases numbered 11, after V lost 4 bases and J lost 5 bases. The germline gives CDR1 MDHEN, CDR2 SYDVKM. The CDR3 has 16 amino acids. CDR3 bases: TGTGCCAGCAGTTCCCCGGCTAGCGGTGTTAACAATGAGCAGTTCTTC. Translating gives CASSSPASGVNNEQFF.

The genes are TRBV6-5 and TRBJ2-2; the D gene is possibly TRBD2 (6 bases). Trimming removed 7 bases from V and 6 bases from J, with 12 bases in between. This CDR3 contains 13 residues. CDR1 and CDR2 (germline): MNHEY, SVGAGI. CDR3 sequence reads: CASTRLGAGELFF. In DNA, the CDR3 is TGTGCCAGCACTCGACTAGGGGCCGGGGAGCTGTTTTTT.

The V gene is TRBV2, the J gene TRBJ2-5; 7 positions agree with TRBD1. Germline V gene lookup returns CDR1 SNHLY and CDR2 FYNNEI. V dropped 5 bases and J dropped 5; count of bases not matched to a gene: 8. The CDR3 runs to 14 residues. DNA of the CDR3: TGTGCCAGCAGTTTTAGGGGGCTTACGGAGACCCAGTACTTC. This gives the protein CASSFRGLTETQYF.

The chain couples TRBV7-6 to TRBJ2-1; 14 nucleotides agree with TRBD2. The V segment lost 3 bases and the J segment 8 bases; nucleotides outside the gene matches: 9. The CDR3 covers 17 residues. Germline assignment: CDR1 SGHVS and CDR2 FNYEAQ. The chain's CDR3 is CASSLWTSGRYRDEQFF. The CDR3 DNA is TGTGCCAGCAGCTTGTGGACTAGCGGGAGGTACCGAGATGAGCAGTTCTTC.

The chain carries TRBV5-8 and TRBJ2-1; D is unclear. There are 16 residues in the CDR3. V was pared by 0 bases and J by 0 bases, with 10 bases between. Germline loops: CDR1 SGHTS, CDR2 YDEGEE. The chain's CDR3 is CASSLVGVLSYNEQFF. The CDR3 DNA follows: TGTGCCAGCAGCTTGGTGGGCGTACTCTCCTACAATGAGCAGTTCTTC.

The chain joins TRBV28 to TRBJ1-5; 10 bases fit TRBD1. V dropped 8 bases and J dropped 5; count of bases not matched to a gene: 6. From germline, CDR1 is MDHEN and CDR2 SYDVKM. This CDR3 has 14 residues. CDR3 nucleotides: TGTGCCAGCGAAAGGACAGGGGGTGATCAGCCCCAGCATTTT. Encoded protein: CASERTGGDQPQHF.

V and J are TRBV4-1 and TRBJ1-5; possible D gene TRBD1, 6 bases. The CDR3 spans 17 residues. The V end was cut by 3 bases, the J end by 6 bases, with 21 bases between. Looked up from germline, CDR1 is MGHRA and CDR2 is YSYEKL. CDR3 residues: CASSHLEQGELSQPQHF. The CDR3 region has the DNA TGCGCCAGCAGCCACTTAGAACAGGGAGAACTTAGTCAGCCCCAGCATTTT.

V and J are TRBV10-3 and TRBJ2-3; the D is unclear. The CDR3 sequence is 15 residues long. In germline, CDR1 is ENHRY, CDR2 SYGVKD. Trimming left V 7 bases short and J 0 bases short, with 14 bases between. The CDR3 loop reads CAINVGQSSTDTQYF. DNA for the CDR3: TGTGCCATCAACGTTGGGCAGTCTAGCACAGATACGCAGTATTTT.

The J gene is TRBJ1-4, the V gene TRBV27, with D possibly matching TRBD1 (5 bases). The CDR3 is made up of 14 amino acids. V shed 5 bases and J shed 5 bases, with 12 bases lying between them. Germline values: CDR1 MNHEY, CDR2 SMNVEV (reference sequence). Here the CDR3 DNA reads TGTGCCAGCAGTCTAGTGGGACGCAATGAAAAACTGTTTTTT. Its translation is CASSLVGRNEKLFF.

The chain combines TRBV18 with TRBJ2-1; 14 bases fit TRBD2. The junction had 4 bases not matched to a gene; V was cut back by 3 bases and J by 6 bases. Germline CDR1 is KGHSH and CDR2 is LQKENI. The CDR3 loop spans 16 amino acids. The CDR3 sequence is CASSPGLAGGSNEQFF. CDR3 DNA sequence: TGTGCCAGCTCACCTGGACTAGCGGGAGGTAGCAATGAGCAGTTCTTC.

The chain has TRBV6-5 and TRBJ1-2, with 8 bases fitting TRBD1. From germline, CDR1 is MNHEY and CDR2 SVGAGI. This CDR3 spans 15 amino acids. After removal of 6 bases from V and 2 bases from J, the junction contained 8 bases not matched to a gene. The CDR3 coding sequence is TGTGCCAGCAGCCCCAGGACAGGGAGCAACTATGGCTACACCTTC. This sequence encodes CASSPRTGSNYGYTF.

V is TRBV11-3 and J is TRBJ2-5; TRBD2 agrees at 10 bases. Trimming cost V 5 bases and J 5 bases; bases outside gene matches: 8. CDR3 size: 15 residues. The germline CDR1 and CDR2 sequences are SGHNT and YENEEA. Here the CDR3 DNA reads TGTGCCAGCAGCACTAGCGGGAAAGAGGATGAGACCCAGTACTTC. Its translation: CASSTSGKEDETQYF. The full variable domain, completed using reference TRBV11-3 and TRBJ2-5, is EAGVVQSPRYKIIEKKQPVAFWCNPISGHNTLYWYLQNLGQGPELLIRYENEEAVDDSQLPKDRFSAERLKGVDSTLKIQPAELGDSAVYLCASSTSGKEDETQYFGPGTRLLVL.

This sequence joins TRBV27 and TRBJ2-7; D is possibly TRBD1 or TRBD2 (5 bases each). The V gene's germline CDR1 is MNHEY and CDR2 SMNVEV (reference sequence). Trimming left V 4 bases short and J 2 bases short, with 18 bases between. The CDR3 extends over 16 amino acids. The CDR3: CASSSRARGETYEQYF. CDR3 DNA: TGTGCCAGCAGTTCTCGGGCCAGAGGGGAGACCTACGAGCAGTACTTC.

The CDR3 protein is CASSLDRDSYGYTF. The CDR3 DNA reads TGTGCCAGCAGTTTGGACCGGGACAGCTATGGCTACACCTTC. The gene calls are TRBV27 and TRBJ1-2, with 7 nucleotides matching TRBD1. The CDR3 spans 14 residues. J lost 4 bases, V lost 3 bases, and 5 bases had no gene match. Germline lookup yields CDR1 MNHEY and CDR2 SMNVEV (reference sequence).

In the case of this clone: A junction end diverges from the germline sequence, so it may reflect a read error. CDR3 region: CASSVDRGEGPIYGYTF. CDR3 coding DNA: TGTGCCAGTAGTGTAGACAGGGGGGAAGGACCTATCTATGGCTACACCTTC. V gene TRBV19 combines with J gene TRBJ1-2; the match to TRBD1 covers 9 bases. CDR1 and CDR2 (germline): LNHDA, SQIVND (reference sequence). CDR3 length: 17 residues.

This sequence joins TRBV27 and TRBJ2-7, with D tentatively TRBD2 (6 bases). Germline lookup yields CDR1 MNHEY and CDR2 SMNVEV (reference sequence). Deletions cut 6 bases from V and 2 bases from J, with 14 bases between. This CDR3 spans 14 amino acids. The CDR3 here is CASRLLGGTYEQYF. Written as DNA, the CDR3 is TGTGCCAGCAGACTCCTCGGGGGTACCTACGAGCAGTACTTC.

The V call is TRBV19, the J call TRBJ2-3; tentative D call: TRBD2 (7 bases). The CDR3 is 15 residues long. Per the germline V gene, CDR1 is LNHDA and CDR2 is SQIVND (reference sequence). V was pared by 3 bases and J by 0 bases, with 10 bases between. The CDR3 nucleotides are TGTGCCAGTAGTATGGGGGGGCCAAGCACAGATACGCAGTATTTT. Its protein is CASSMGGPSTDTQYF.

V and J are TRBV28 and TRBJ2-2, with 8 bases fitting TRBD1. The germline V gene has CDR1 MDHEN and CDR2 SYDVKM. The CDR3 contains 17 residues. The V gene end was trimmed by 11 bases and the J gene end by 0 bases; junction bases not matched to a gene: 14. The CDR3 bases are TGTGCCCTCCAAACCCAAACAGGGGGAACGAACACCGGGGAGCTGTTTTTT. Its protein product is CALQTQTGGTNTGELFF. The full variable domain, rest sourced from reference TRBV28 and TRBJ2-2, is DVKVTQSSRYLVKRTGEKVFLECVQDMDHENMFWYRQDPGLGLRLIYFSYDVKMKEKGDIPEGYSVSREKKERFSLILESASTNQTSMYLCALQTQTGGTNTGELFFGEGSRLTVL.

The rearrangement links TRBV19 to TRBJ1-2; D gene unclear. Per the germline V gene, CDR1 is LNHDA and CDR2 is SQIVND (reference sequence). V lost 1 base and J 4 bases, leaving 4 bases between the germline ends. This CDR3 has 12 amino acids. CDR3 region: CASSIGRYGYTF. In DNA, the CDR3 is TGTGCCAGTAGTATAGGCCGCTATGGCTACACCTTC.

The chain combines TRBV6-5 with TRBJ1-1; D is undetermined. From germline, CDR1 is MNHEY and CDR2 SVGAGI. The CDR3 is made up of 13 amino acids. The V and J ends lost 0 bases and 4 bases respectively, with 6 bases between them. This CDR3 reads CASSYSRATEAFF. In nucleotides, the CDR3 is TGTGCCAGCAGTTACTCCCGGGCCACTGAAGCTTTCTTT.